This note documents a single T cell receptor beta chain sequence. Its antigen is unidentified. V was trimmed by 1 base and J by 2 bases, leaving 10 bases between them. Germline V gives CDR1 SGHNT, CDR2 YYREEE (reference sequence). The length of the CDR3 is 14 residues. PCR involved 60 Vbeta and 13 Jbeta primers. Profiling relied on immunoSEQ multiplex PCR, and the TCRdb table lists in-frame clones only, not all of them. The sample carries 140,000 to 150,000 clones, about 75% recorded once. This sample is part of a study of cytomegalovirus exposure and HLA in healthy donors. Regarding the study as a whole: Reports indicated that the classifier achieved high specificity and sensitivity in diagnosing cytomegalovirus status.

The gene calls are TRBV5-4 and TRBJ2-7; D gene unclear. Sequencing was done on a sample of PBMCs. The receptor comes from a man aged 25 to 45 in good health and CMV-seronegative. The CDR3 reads CASSLLGETYEQYF. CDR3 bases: TGTGCCAGCAGCTTGTTGGGCGAAACCTACGAGCAGTACTTC.